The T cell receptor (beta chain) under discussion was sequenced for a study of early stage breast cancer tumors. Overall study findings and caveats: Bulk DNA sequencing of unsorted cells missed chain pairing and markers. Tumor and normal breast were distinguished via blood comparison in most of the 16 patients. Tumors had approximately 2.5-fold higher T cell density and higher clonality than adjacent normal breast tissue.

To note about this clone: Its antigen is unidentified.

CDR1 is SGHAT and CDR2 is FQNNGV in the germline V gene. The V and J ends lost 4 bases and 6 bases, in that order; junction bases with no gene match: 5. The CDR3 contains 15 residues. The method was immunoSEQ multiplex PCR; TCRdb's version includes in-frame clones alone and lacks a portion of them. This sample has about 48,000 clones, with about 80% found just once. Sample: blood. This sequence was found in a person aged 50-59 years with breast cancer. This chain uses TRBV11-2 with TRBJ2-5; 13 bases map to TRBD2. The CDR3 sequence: CASSSTSGGGQTQYF. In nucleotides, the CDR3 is TGTGCCAGCAGCTCAACTAGCGGGGGGGGCCAGACCCAGTACTTC. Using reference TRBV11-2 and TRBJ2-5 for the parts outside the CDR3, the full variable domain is EAGVAQSPRYKIIEKRQSVAFWCNPISGHATLYWYQQILGQGPKLLIQFQNNGVVDDSQLPKDRFSAERLKGVDSTLKIQPAKLEDSAVYLCASSSTSGGGQTQYFGPGTRLLVL.